This is a list of T cell receptor beta chains from one sample in a study of blood T cell repertoires in COVID-19. The table came from immunoSEQ multiplex PCR; TCRdb's copy has only in-frame clones and leaves some out. The sample shows more than 40,000 clones, about nine tenths of them seen only once. Material for sequencing was peripheral blood. The receptors originated from a man in his 70s with acute or convalescent COVID-19. Both conserved end residues are part of each CDR3. Fields, in order: CDR3 DNA, CDR3 protein, V gene, D gene, J gene, clone size. A D gene is named only where the DNA matches it firmly. Size values are once, few and many counts, or a class for expanded clones, and some rows have none.

TGTGCCTGGACTGGGGGACAGCTCTATGGCTACACCTTC,CAWTGGQLYGYTF,TRBV30,TRBD1,TRBJ1-2,NA
TGTGCCTGGAGTTTACAGGGTCCCTACGAGCAGTACTTC,CAWSLQGPYEQYF,TRBV30,NA,TRBJ2-7,NA
TGTGCCAGCAGCCAAGGTCATGTCATGAACACTGAAGCTTTCTTT,CASSQGHVMNTEAFF,TRBV3-1/TRBV3-2,NA,TRBJ1-1,NA
TGTGCCAGCAGCCCTCGGCTAGCGGGGCCTCAAGAGACCCAGTACTTC,CASSPRLAGPQETQYF,TRBV7-2,TRBD2,TRBJ2-5,NA
TGTGCCAGCAGGGGACAGGGATCCTACGAGCAGTACTTC,CASRGQGSYEQYF,TRBV11-2,TRBD1,TRBJ2-7,few
TGTGCCAGCAGCTTAAGGGGGACGAACACCGGGGAGCTGTTTTTT,CASSLRGTNTGELFF,TRBV11-3,NA,TRBJ2-2,few
TGTGCCAGCAGCTTAACGCAGTCAGGTTGGGCTAACTATGGCTACACCTTC,CASSLTQSGWANYGYTF,TRBV7-9,NA,TRBJ1-2,NA
TGTGCCAGCAGTCTCCGGGACAGGGGCCTCCAGCCCCAGCATTTT,CASSLRDRGLQPQHF,TRBV2,TRBD1,TRBJ1-5,NA
TGTGCCAGCAGTTCGGACGACAGGGGCCGCTCCTACGAGCAGTACTTC,CASSSDDRGRSYEQYF,TRBV28,TRBD1,TRBJ2-7,NA
TGTGCCAGCGAAGGGAGACCATCTACGGGGGAGCAGTACTTC,CASEGRPSTGEQYF,TRBV21-1,NA,TRBJ2-7,NA
TGTGCCAGCAGTGTAACAGGGATGAACACTGAAGCTTTCTTT,CASSVTGMNTEAFF,TRBV6-1,NA,TRBJ1-1,NA
TGTGCCAGCAGTTACCCACAGGGGGGCAATCAGCCCCAGCATTTT,CASSYPQGGNQPQHF,TRBV6-6,TRBD1,TRBJ1-5,NA
TGTGCCAGCAGTTTCTTCAGGGGGCAGGATGGCTACACCTTC,CASSFFRGQDGYTF,TRBV6-2/TRBV6-3,TRBD1,TRBJ1-2,NA
TGTGCCAGCAGCTCCCAGGCAGGCGCGAATACGCAGTATTTT,CASSSQAGANTQYF,TRBV5-6,NA,TRBJ2-3,NA
TGTGCCAGCAGCCGCCCCTCCTACAGGGAGAGGAACACCGGGGAGCTGTTTTTT,CASSRPSYRERNTGELFF,TRBV5-8,NA,TRBJ2-2,few
TGTGCCAGCAGTTTAACCGCAACTGCTAATGAAAAACTGTTTTTT,CASSLTATANEKLFF,TRBV27,NA,TRBJ1-4,once
TGTGCCAGCAGCCAAGCACGGGGAGGGTCTGGAAACACCATATATTTT,CASSQARGGSGNTIYF,TRBV4-2,NA,TRBJ1-3,NA
TGTGCCAGCAGACATGACAGTTCCGTCGGTTCCTACAATGAGCAGTTCTTC,CASRHDSSVGSYNEQFF,TRBV7-2,NA,TRBJ2-1,NA
TGTGCCAGCAGCTTTTTCGGCCCGGACAGGCGGGAATCTGAAGCTTTCTTT,CASSFFGPDRRESEAFF,TRBV7-9,TRBD1,TRBJ1-1,NA
TGCGCCAGCAGCTTGGATACCGGCTCTGGAAACACCATATATTTT,CASSLDTGSGNTIYF,TRBV5-1,NA,TRBJ1-3,once
TGTGCCAGCAGCCAAGAAAATGGGCCAGGGGTAGGGTTGTACGAGCAGTACTTC,CASSQENGPGVGLYEQYF,TRBV3-1/TRBV3-2,NA,TRBJ2-7,once
TGTGCCAGCAGTGATTTCGGACAGGGGCGGTACGGGAAGCAGTACTTC,CASSDFGQGRYGKQYF,TRBV6-1,TRBD1,TRBJ2-7,NA
TGTGCCAGCAGGACGGGCACGGGGGGAAATGAGCAGTTCTTC,CASRTGTGGNEQFF,TRBV6-5,TRBD2,TRBJ2-1,NA
TGTGCCAGCAGCCGGACAGGGGTGTACGGCTACACCTTC,CASSRTGVYGYTF,TRBV11-2,TRBD1,TRBJ1-2,NA
TGTGCCAGCAGATCAAACAGGGGTGGCTATGGCTACACCTTC,CASRSNRGGYGYTF,TRBV6-5,TRBD1,TRBJ1-2,NA
TGTGCCAGCAGCTTAAGTGGCGGGAGCTCCTACAATGAGCAGTTCTTC,CASSLSGGSSYNEQFF,TRBV7-3,TRBD2,TRBJ2-1,NA
TGTGCCAGCAGCTTAGTCGGGACAGGGGTCCCCATGAACACTGAAGCTTTCTTT,CASSLVGTGVPMNTEAFF,TRBV7-2,TRBD1,TRBJ1-1,few
TGTGCCAGCAGCAACACAGGGAGGGGGGGATATGGCTACACCTTC,CASSNTGRGGYGYTF,TRBV27,NA,TRBJ1-2,once
TGTGCCATCAGTGAGGATAGCGGTGCCCAGTACTTC,CAISEDSGAQYF,TRBV10-3,NA,TRBJ2-5,NA
TGTGCCAGCAGCTCCACAGGGGGCAAGGTCTACGAGCAGTACTTC,CASSSTGGKVYEQYF,TRBV7-2,TRBD1,TRBJ2-7,NA
TGTGCCAGCAGCTTAGCATCGACAGGGGGGCAAGAGACCCAGTACTTC,CASSLASTGGQETQYF,TRBV7-2,TRBD1,TRBJ2-5,NA
TGTGCCATCAGTGAGCAAAACCGGGATACAGATACGCAGTATTTT,CAISEQNRDTDTQYF,TRBV10-3,NA,TRBJ2-3,NA
TGCGCCAGCAGCCCCGTGACTAGCGATTACAATGAGCAGTTCTTC,CASSPVTSDYNEQFF,TRBV5-1,TRBD2,TRBJ2-1,NA
TGTGCCAGCAGCCAAGAAAGACGACAGGGGCAGTTCTTC,CASSQERRQGQFF,TRBV4-2,TRBD1,TRBJ2-1,NA
TGTGCCAGCAGCCTAGGGACAGCTGAAGAGACCCAGTACTTC,CASSLGTAEETQYF,TRBV7-9,TRBD1,TRBJ2-5,NA
TGTGCCAGCAGCTTTGCGACAGGGGCCTACGAGCAGTACTTC,CASSFATGAYEQYF,TRBV5-5,TRBD1,TRBJ2-7,NA
TGTGCCAGCAGCTCGGCCAGGGTTTCACCCCTCCACTTT,CASSSARVSPLHF,TRBV7-9,NA,TRBJ1-6,once
TGTGCCAGTCGCCCATCGGGGTCGAACGAACTCTCTGGAAACACCATATATTTT,CASRPSGSNELSGNTIYF,TRBV19,NA,TRBJ1-3,NA
TGTGCCAGCAGCCCCATGGGACGCGGGGTCTACAATGAGCAGTTCTTC,CASSPMGRGVYNEQFF,TRBV2,NA,TRBJ2-1,NA
TGTGCCACCAGCGAACGGGGGGGACAGCAGCCCCAGCATTTT,CATSERGGQQPQHF,TRBV15,TRBD1,TRBJ1-5,NA
TGTGCCAGCAGCCCTTCGACAGGGGGCAACACTGAAGCTTTCTTT,CASSPSTGGNTEAFF,TRBV7-2,TRBD1,TRBJ1-1,NA
TGTGCCAGCAGTTTCAAGGGGGCTTATGGCTACACCTTC,CASSFKGAYGYTF,TRBV27,TRBD1,TRBJ1-2,NA
TGTGCCAGCAGCCTTGGACAGGGTCGGAATTCACCCCTCCACTTT,CASSLGQGRNSPLHF,TRBV14,TRBD1,TRBJ1-6,once
TGTGCCTCAGGCCGGGAAGCTGGCTACACCTTC,CASGREAGYTF,TRBV10-3,NA,TRBJ1-2,NA
TGTGCCAGTAGTATAGATTTCGGGCAGGGGGGTTCGCAGTTCTTC,CASSIDFGQGGSQFF,TRBV19,NA,TRBJ2-1,NA
TGTGCCAGCAGTGACCCCCCTGGGGGGTATAATTCACCCCTCCACTTT,CASSDPPGGYNSPLHF,TRBV2,NA,TRBJ1-6,NA
TGTGCCAGCAGCTTAGAAGGAGGCAATCAGCCCCAGCATTTT,CASSLEGGNQPQHF,TRBV7-2,NA,TRBJ1-5,NA
TGTGCCAGTACTCAACAGGGGGCTGGAAACACCATATATTTT,CASTQQGAGNTIYF,TRBV19,TRBD1,TRBJ1-3,NA
TGTGCCAGCAGCCAGCTCGGGACAGGGGTGCCCTATGGCTACACCTTC,CASSQLGTGVPYGYTF,TRBV7-9,TRBD1,TRBJ1-2,few
TGTGCCAGCAGCTTTAAAGGACATAGCACAGATACGCAGTATTTT,CASSFKGHSTDTQYF,TRBV7-2,NA,TRBJ2-3,NA
TGCGCCAGCAGCCAAGATTGGGGGGGACAGGGCGGCACTAATGAAAAACTGTTTTTT,CASSQDWGGQGGTNEKLFF,TRBV4-1,TRBD1,TRBJ1-4,NA
TGCGCCAGCAGCCAAGATATGAGCGAGCAGTACTTC,CASSQDMSEQYF,TRBV4-3,NA,TRBJ2-7,once
TGTGCCACCAGCAGAGGCTCAGACTATACAGGGAACGAGCAGTACTTC,CATSRGSDYTGNEQYF,TRBV15,NA,TRBJ2-7,NA
TGTGCCAGCAGGGGAACAGGAACCCTCCGGAACACTGAAGCTTTCTTT,CASRGTGTLRNTEAFF,TRBV6-6,NA,TRBJ1-1,NA
TGTGCCACCACCCTCGACAGCACTAACTATGGCTACACCTTC,CATTLDSTNYGYTF,TRBV15,NA,TRBJ1-2,NA
TGCAGTGCTAGCAGGGACTATGGCTACACCTTC,CSASRDYGYTF,TRBV20-1,NA,TRBJ1-2,NA
TGCGCCAGCAGCTCAATAGCGGGGGGGCGAGAGACCCAGTACTTC,CASSSIAGGRETQYF,TRBV5-1,TRBD2,TRBJ2-5,NA
TGTGCCAGCTCACCACCTCCTAGCGGGGGCAGTGAGCAGTTCTTC,CASSPPPSGGSEQFF,TRBV18,TRBD2,TRBJ2-1,NA
TGTGCCAGCAGCTTAAGCAGGGTGAACACTGAAGCTTTCTTT,CASSLSRVNTEAFF,TRBV7-2,NA,TRBJ1-1,NA
TGTGCCAGCAGCTCCCGGGACAGAGGTTTGGAGCAGTACTTC,CASSSRDRGLEQYF,TRBV5-8,TRBD1,TRBJ2-7,NA